This T cell receptor beta chain was identified in a study of T cells after yellow fever vaccination. In TCRdb, the 5' RACE reads were re-called with MiXCR into one record per CDR3 protein. The sample lists under 250,000 distinct CDR3 sequences; 6.9% were seen once. This clonotype appeared many times. The starting material was CD4+ T cells sorted from PBMCs, obtained 15 days after the yellow fever booster vaccination. The receptor was derived from a man aged 25 to 45 who received the YFV17D yellow fever vaccine.

The CDR3 region has the DNA TGTGCCTGCCCGGCCCCCCGTGGCGAAAATTACGAGCAGTACTTC. Protein: CACPAPRGENYEQYF. The chain combines TRBV3-1 with TRBJ2-7; D is unclear. CDR1 and CDR2 (germline): LGHDT, YNNKEL (reference sequence). This CDR3 is built from 15 residues. V lost 11 bases and J 4 bases, leaving 24 bases between the germline ends.